This T cell receptor beta chain comes out of a study of T cells in Graves' hyperthyroidism and ophthalmopathy. Whole-study findings and limits: Ophthalmopathy onset followed model prediction by a median roughly 6.5 months. Clonotypes that were expanded in thyroid above 0.001 mostly appeared in blood too.

Amplification targeted TCR beta CDR3 regions from RNA transcripts. Initially, a first-round RT-PCR of the TCR CDR3 employed the HTBI primer set. From the multiplex PCR reads, TCRdb called clonotypes with MiXCR, one entry per CDR3 protein. Among more than 350,000 distinct CDR3 sequences, 13% to 15% were seen once, and the ten largest hold approximately 19%. Patients were excluded for uncontrolled infection, other autoimmune disease, pregnancy or lactation. A roughly 10 ml volume of fresh peripheral blood provided the PBMCs. About this clonotype: Its antigen is currently unknown.

The clonotype was recovered from a woman in her sixties with Graves' ophthalmopathy. The sequencing sample was made of blood.

CDR3 in amino acids: CASSGGRSSGANVLTF. Written as DNA, the CDR3 is TGTGCCAGCAGTGGAGGACGTAGCTCTGGGGCCAACGTCCTGACTTTC. The rearrangement joins TRBV6-1 to TRBJ2-6; D uncertain. V lost 4 bases, J lost 0 bases, and 10 bases lay in between. The CDR3 loop spans 16 amino acids. Germline CDR1 MNHNS, CDR2 SASEGT.